This TCR beta chain was sequenced for a study of T cells in tuberculosis. Study background: In South Africa, adults with active tuberculosis were compared with IGRA-negative and latently infected IGRA-positive adolescents.

Using immunoSEQ multiplex PCR, the repertoire was profiled, and TCRdb retains in-frame clones only, with some absent. The sample consists of tens of thousands of clones, around 96% of them appearing once. This clone appeared a single time. Material: PBMCs. The source of this sequence is a donor aged 10 to 29 with latent tuberculosis or without tuberculosis infection.

CDR3 amino acids: CASARGQNNEQFF. The DNA of the CDR3 is TGTGCTAGTGCCCGAGGACAGAACAATGAGCAGTTCTTC. V is TRBV12-5 and J is TRBJ2-1, with D perhaps matching TRBD1 (6 bases). The CDR3 runs to 13 residues. V was trimmed by 7 bases and J by 5 bases, leaving 12 bases between them. Germline V gene lookup returns CDR1 LGHNT and CDR2 FRNRAP.